These 31 T cell receptor beta chains share one sample of origin, sequenced in a study of cytomegalovirus exposure and HLA in healthy donors. The primer mix had 60 Vbeta and 13 Jbeta primers. The protocol was immunoSEQ multiplex PCR, while the TCRdb copy is restricted to in-frame clones and leaves out a portion. Its listing shows 49,000 or so clones. Sequencing was performed on PBMCs. These receptors originate from a man in his forties in good health and CMV-seropositive.

The CDR3, as DNA: TGTGCCTGCCAGCCAGGCGGGAGTGAGCAGTTCTTC. This codes for CACQPGGSEQFF. The gene calls are TRBV30 and TRBJ2-1, with 7 bases that match TRBD2. This CDR3 is 12 amino acids long. CDR1 and CDR2 from the germline V gene are GTSNPN and SVGIG (reference sequence). Trimming cost V 6 bases and J 9 bases; bases outside gene matches: 8.

The chain couples TRBV11-2 to TRBJ2-5; 8 bases fit TRBD2. CDR1 SGHAT and CDR2 FQNNGV come from the germline V gene. This CDR3 is 16 amino acids long. With 6 bases clipped from V and 7 bases from J, the junction kept 16 bases outside the gene matches. CDR3 sequence (DNA): TGTGCCAGCAGTTCCGATTTTAGCGGGACCGTGGGGACCCAGTACTTC. Translating gives CASSSDFSGTVGTQYF.

The chain joins TRBV5-1 to TRBJ2-7, with a tentative D call TRBD1 (6 bases). CDR3 size: 16 residues. Germline V gene data show CDR1 as SGHRS and CDR2 as YFSETQ. V was trimmed by 2 bases and J by 5 bases, leaving 20 bases between them. In DNA form, the CDR3 reads TGCGCCAGCAGCTTATCCGGGACATCGCCGAGCCACGAGCAGTACTTC. It codes for CASSLSGTSPSHEQYF.

The chain recombines TRBV10-3 with TRBJ2-6; 7 bases align to TRBD2. There are 14 residues in the CDR3. Trimming at V came to 10 bases and at J to 0 bases, leaving 3 bases not matched to a gene. Looked up from germline, CDR1 is ENHRY and CDR2 is SYGVKD. The chain's CDR3 is CASRGDSGANVLTF. The CDR3 DNA reads TGTGCCAGCCGGGGGGACTCTGGGGCCAACGTCCTGACTTTC.

V and J are TRBV28 and TRBJ2-7, with D tentatively TRBD2 (6 bases). Trimming removed 4 bases from V and 1 base from J, with 17 bases in between. From germline, CDR1 is MDHEN and CDR2 SYDVKM. CDR3 size: 16 residues. CDR3 bases: TGTGCCAGCAGTTCACTTGCTAGCGCGAGGTCCTACGAGCAGTACTTC. Residues: CASSSLASARSYEQYF.

The chain carries TRBV30 and TRBJ2-1; D call uncertain. Per germline, CDR1 GTSNPN and CDR2 SVGIG (reference sequence). Trimming took off 1 base at V and 6 bases at J, with 7 bases between the two ends. CDR3 size: 12 residues. As DNA, the CDR3 is TGTGCCTGGAGTGGGCTTTCCAATGAGCAGTTCTTC. It encodes CAWSGLSNEQFF.

V usage is TRBV9 and J usage is TRBJ2-2, with TRBD2 as a possible D gene (5 bases). V lost 1 base and J lost 0, with 10 bases in between. The germline CDR1 and CDR2 sequences are SGDLS and YYNGEE. This CDR3 is built from 16 residues. The CDR3 reads CASSVSGSSNTGELFF. The CDR3 DNA sequence: TGTGCCAGCAGCGTATCTGGGAGTTCGAACACCGGGGAGCTGTTTTTT.

This sequence joins TRBV6-1 and TRBJ2-6; D might be TRBD2 (5 bases). The CDR3 consists of 15 residues. Germline V gene data show CDR1 as MNHNS and CDR2 as SASEGT. V lost 10 bases, J lost 0 bases, and 13 bases lay in between. CDR3 region: CATELDRSGANVLTF. The CDR3, as DNA: TGTGCCACAGAACTAGACCGCTCTGGGGCCAACGTCCTGACTTTC.

The chain employs TRBV19 and TRBJ2-3; possible D gene TRBD1, 6 bases. There are 15 residues in the CDR3. V dropped 4 bases and J dropped 0 bases, with 11 bases sitting between them. Germline V CDR1 and CDR2: LNHDA, SQIVND (reference sequence). In DNA form, the CDR3 reads TGTGCCAGTAGTAGGGACATGGCGAGCACAGATACGCAGTATTTT. It is translated as CASSRDMASTDTQYF.

V gene TRBV19 combines with J gene TRBJ1-5; TRBD1 agrees at 8 bases. V shed 6 bases and J 1 base; nucleotides not matched to a gene: 5. Per the germline V gene, CDR1 is LNHDA and CDR2 is SQIVND (reference sequence). The CDR3 sequence is 15 residues long. The CDR3 protein is CASRTTGVSNQPQHF. CDR3 bases: TGTGCCAGTAGGACGACAGGGGTGAGCAATCAGCCCCAGCATTTT. The full variable domain, rest sourced from reference TRBV19 and TRBJ1-5, is DGGITQSPKYLFRKEGQNVTLSCEQNLNHDAMYWYRQDPGQGLRLIYYSQIVNDFQKGDIAEGYSVSREKKESFPLTVTSAQKNPTAFYLCASRTTGVSNQPQHFGDGTRLSIL.

Comment on this clone: The same CDR3 is also encoded by other DNA sequences in this sample. The chain employs TRBV28 and TRBJ2-7, with 8 bases lining up with TRBD1. CDR3 length: 14 amino acids. Trimming took 2 bases from V and 4 from J; bases not matched to a gene: 4. Germline CDR1 is MDHEN and CDR2 is SYDVKM. The CDR3 nucleotides are TGTGCCAGCAGTTTAACAGGGGGATCGTACGAGCAGTACTTC. Protein sequence: CASSLTGGSYEQYF. Full variable domain (remainder filled in from reference TRBV28 and TRBJ2-7): DVKVTQSSRYLVKRTGEKVFLECVQDMDHENMFWYRQDPGLGLRLIYFSYDVKMKEKGDIPEGYSVSREKKERFSLILESASTNQTSMYLCASSLTGGSYEQYFGPGTRLTVT.

V gene TRBV6-1 combines with J gene TRBJ1-1; D unresolved. CDR1 MNHNS and CDR2 SASEGT come from the germline V gene. The CDR3 runs 13 residues. Trimming shortened V by 7 bases and J by 1 base, and 10 bases separated the two germline ends. This CDR3 is CASTQVENTEAFF. The CDR3 bases are TGTGCCAGCACCCAGGTAGAGAACACTGAAGCTTTCTTT.

The rearrangement joins TRBV11-2 to TRBJ2-1; TRBD1 agrees at 9 bases. Germline V gives CDR1 SGHAT, CDR2 FQNNGV. The J segment lost 4 bases and the V segment lost 0 bases, leaving 7 bases of the junction unmatched. The CDR3 spans 17 residues. Written as DNA, the CDR3 is TGTGCCAGCAGCTTAGATGGGGGGACAGGGCCATACAATGAGCAGTTCTTC. This gives the protein CASSLDGGTGPYNEQFF.

This rearrangement joins TRBV18 to TRBJ2-3; tentative D call: TRBD1 (5 bases). The CDR3 is 16 amino acids. From germline, CDR1 is KGHSH and CDR2 LQKENI. Trimming shortened V by 2 bases and J by 1 base, and 13 bases separated the two germline ends. DNA for the CDR3: TGTGCCAGCTCACCAAGGGGCCCCTCGGGCACAGATACGCAGTATTTT. Translation: CASSPRGPSGTDTQYF.

The rearrangement joins TRBV2 to TRBJ1-3; D call uncertain. The CDR3 is made up of 12 amino acids. V lost 2 bases, J lost 7 bases, and 6 bases lay in between. CDR1 SNHLY and CDR2 FYNNEI come from the germline V gene. The CDR3 bases are TGTGCCAGCAGTGAAATCCGGAACACCATATATTTT. Encoded protein: CASSEIRNTIYF. Full variable domain (missing parts from reference TRBV2 and TRBJ1-3): EPEVTQTPSHQVTQMGQEVILRCVPISNHLYFYWYRQILGQKVEFLVSFYNNEISEKSEIFDDQFSVERPDGSNFTLKIRSTKLEDSAMYFCASSEIRNTIYFGEGSWLTVV.

The gene calls are TRBV4-1 and TRBJ2-7, with 11 bases identical to TRBD2. This CDR3 is 18 amino acids long. V lost 0 bases and J lost 6; bases outside the gene matches: 13. Germline-derived CDR1 and CDR2 are MGHRA and YSYEKL. DNA of the CDR3: TGCGCCAGCAGCCAAGATCCCCTTCTAGCGGGAGGTATTGGCGAGCAGTACTTC. Amino acid sequence: CASSQDPLLAGGIGEQYF.

This chain connects TRBV6-5 to TRBJ2-1, with TRBD2 matching over 10 bases. The CDR3 contains 15 residues. V lost 7 bases and J lost 6; bases outside the gene matches: 9. Germline lookup yields CDR1 MNHEY and CDR2 SVGAGI. The CDR3 sequence: CASKPSGGAANEQFF. The CDR3 DNA sequence: TGTGCCAGCAAACCCAGCGGGGGGGCCGCCAATGAGCAGTTCTTC.

V gene TRBV7-6 combines with J gene TRBJ1-4; a weak D match, TRBD1 (5 bases). Germline V gene lookup returns CDR1 SGHVS and CDR2 FNYEAQ. V lost 0 bases to trimming and J lost 11 bases, with 19 bases between them. The CDR3 spans 16 residues. This CDR3 reads CASSLAPGGTGKKLFF. The CDR3 region has the DNA TGTGCCAGCAGCTTAGCGCCGGGGGGAACGGGGAAGAAACTGTTTTTT.

This chain joins TRBV6-5 and TRBJ1-2; D might be TRBD1 (5 bases). The CDR3 runs 15 residues. V shed 2 bases and J shed 5 bases, with 15 bases lying between them. The germline gives CDR1 MNHEY, CDR2 SVGAGI. DNA for the CDR3: TGTGCCAGCAGTTACGGGGCCGACGGATCTTATGGCTACACCTTC. Residues: CASSYGADGSYGYTF.

The CDR3 here is CASSPPRSRDQETQYF. DNA for the CDR3: TGTGCCAGTAGTCCCCCTCGGAGCAGGGACCAAGAGACCCAGTACTTC. V is TRBV19 and J is TRBJ2-5; weak D call: TRBD1 (5 bases). The CDR3 length is 16 residues. V shed 5 bases and J shed 0 bases, with 16 bases lying between them. From germline, CDR1 is LNHDA and CDR2 SQIVND (reference sequence).

The chain recombines TRBV10-1 with TRBJ2-1, with TRBD2 identical over 14 bases. After removal of 5 bases from V and 8 bases from J, the junction contained 5 bases not matched to a gene. CDR1 is WNHNN and CDR2 is SYGVQD in the germline V gene (reference sequence). CDR3 length: 15 amino acids. The CDR3 region is CASSPGLAGVDEQFF. The CDR3 DNA sequence: TGCGCCAGCAGTCCGGGACTAGCGGGAGTCGATGAGCAGTTCTTC.

The chain has TRBV7-8 and TRBJ2-7; 11 bases align to TRBD1. This CDR3 is 16 amino acids long. With V trimmed by 5 bases and J by 2 bases, 8 bases remained unmatched. The germline V gene encodes CDR1 SGHVS and CDR2 FQNEAQ. The CDR3 DNA is TGTGCCAGCAGCACCCGCGGGGGACAGGGGGCCTACGAGCAGTACTTC. Protein sequence: CASSTRGGQGAYEQYF.

V usage is TRBV30 and J usage is TRBJ2-1; 10 nucleotides agree with TRBD1. With V trimmed by 1 base and J by 0 bases, 9 bases remained unmatched. CDR3 length equals 18 residues. Germline V CDR1 and CDR2: GTSNPN, SVGIG (reference sequence). CDR3 sequence: CAWSGPGTGASSYNEQFF. The DNA of the CDR3 is TGTGCCTGGAGTGGCCCCGGGACAGGGGCAAGCTCCTACAATGAGCAGTTCTTC.

This sequence joins TRBV30 and TRBJ1-5; 9 bases match TRBD1. The CDR3 spans 15 residues. Germline assignment: CDR1 GTSNPN and CDR2 SVGIG (reference sequence). V trimming: 1 base; J trimming: 5 bases; junction bases outside the gene matches: 6. The CDR3 protein is CAWSAGGQGDQPQHF. The CDR3 region has the DNA TGTGCCTGGAGTGCGGGGGGACAGGGAGATCAGCCCCAGCATTTT.

The rearrangement uses TRBV2 and TRBJ2-1; possibly TRBD2 for D (6 bases). CDR1 is SNHLY and CDR2 is FYNNEI in the germline V gene. The CDR3 spans 15 residues. V lost 9 bases to trimming and J lost 0 bases, with 15 bases between them. The CDR3 protein is CASLSGIPSYNEQFF. CDR3 bases: TGTGCCAGTCTTAGCGGAATCCCCTCCTACAATGAGCAGTTCTTC.

The gene calls are TRBV5-5 and TRBJ2-2, with D possibly being TRBD2 (5 bases). Per germline, CDR1 SGHKS and CDR2 YYEKEE (reference sequence). The germline V and J ends were trimmed by 1 base and 3 bases, with 13 bases remaining between them. CDR3 length: 16 residues. In DNA, the CDR3 is TGTGCCAGCAGCTTGTTACGAGGGCAGCACACCGGGGAGCTGTTTTTT. Protein product: CASSLLRGQHTGELFF.

This chain connects TRBV7-3 to TRBJ2-1; TRBD2 might be the D (6 bases). Trimming pared 2 bases from V and 6 bases from J, leaving 8 bases between. Germline assignment: CDR1 SGHTA and CDR2 FQGTGA. CDR3 length equals 13 residues. As DNA, the CDR3 is TGTGCCAGCAGCTTAGCGGGGACCAATGAGCAGTTCTTC. Encoded protein: CASSLAGTNEQFF.

The chain recombines TRBV6-5 with TRBJ2-4, with 7 bases fitting TRBD2. With V trimmed by 9 bases and J by 5 bases, 13 bases remained unmatched. CDR1 and CDR2 from the germline V gene are MNHEY and SVGAGI. There are 15 residues in the CDR3. Written as DNA, the CDR3 is TGTGCCAGTCGGGAGGCCCAAACTTCCCAAAACATTCAGTACTTC. It is translated as CASREAQTSQNIQYF.

This chain's CDR3 is CASTRNFQETQYF. The CDR3 bases are TGTGCCAGCACCCGAAACTTCCAAGAGACCCAGTACTTC. This chain joins TRBV7-2 and TRBJ2-5; no definite D call. The CDR3 loop spans 13 amino acids. V lost 7 bases and J 1 base, leaving 10 bases between the germline ends. Per germline, CDR1 SGHTA and CDR2 FQGNSA.

The rearrangement links TRBV11-2 to TRBJ1-1; the D is unclear. The CDR3 is 15 amino acids. V dropped 6 bases and J dropped 1 base, with 15 bases sitting between them. The germline V gene has CDR1 SGHAT and CDR2 FQNNGV. CDR3 nucleotide sequence: TGTGCCAGCAGTCTTCCGCGGGAGTGGAACACTGAAGCTTTCTTT. Its protein is CASSLPREWNTEAFF.

CDR3 residues: CASSRLAPFHEQYF. DNA for the CDR3: TGTGCCAGCAGTAGACTAGCGCCTTTTCACGAGCAGTACTTC. V gene TRBV27 combines with J gene TRBJ2-7, with 8 bases lining up with TRBD2. Germline CDR1 reads MNHEY; CDR2 reads SMNVEV (reference sequence). V was pared by 5 bases and J by 5 bases, with 8 bases of the junction left unmatched. The CDR3 spans 14 residues.